Following are 5 T cell receptor beta chains from one sample sequenced in a study of cytomegalovirus exposure and HLA in healthy donors. PCR amplification relied on 60 Vbeta primers (plus 13 Jbeta primers). The repertoire was sequenced with immunoSEQ multiplex PCR; TCRdb's copy has only in-frame clones and lacks some. The table shows approximately 150,000 clones, with around 80% occurring only once. The source material was PBMCs. All receptors come from a woman between 35 and 50 years old in good health and CMV-seronegative.

The chain recombines TRBV15 with TRBJ1-5, with D perhaps matching TRBD1 (5 bases). V lost 3 bases and J lost 9, with 15 bases in between. The V gene's germline CDR1 is LNHNV and CDR2 YYDKDF (reference sequence). This CDR3 comprises 14 residues. The CDR3 sequence is CATSRGGIDLPQHF. In DNA form, the CDR3 reads TGTGCCACCAGCAGGGGGGGGATTGATTTGCCCCAGCATTTT.

Written as DNA, the CDR3 is TGTGCCACCAGCACCCACTGGACAGCCTACGAGCAGTACTTC. Protein: CATSTHWTAYEQYF. The V call is TRBV15, the J call TRBJ2-7; the D gene is possibly TRBD1 (6 bases). CDR1 LNHNV and CDR2 YYDKDF come from the germline V gene (reference sequence). The CDR3 extends over 14 amino acids. With 4 bases removed from V and 2 bases from J, the gap between germline ends came to 12 bases. Looking up the rest from reference TRBV15 and TRBJ2-7 gives the full variable domain: DAMVIQNPRYQVTQFGKPVTLSCSQTLNHNVMYWYQQKSSQAPKLLFHYYDKDFNNEADTPDNFQSRRPNTSFCFLDIRSPGLGDTAMYLCATSTHWTAYEQYFGPGTRLTVT.

Here the CDR3 reads CAREIETANTGELFF. CDR3 DNA: TGTGCCAGGGAAATAGAGACTGCGAACACCGGGGAGCTGTTTTTT. V and J are TRBV25-1 and TRBJ2-2; no clear D gene. This CDR3 contains 15 residues. V lost 9 bases and J lost 0, with 14 bases in between. Germline V gene sequence: CDR1 MGHDK, CDR2 SYGVNS.

The chain links TRBV7-9 to TRBJ2-5, with D possibly being TRBD1 (6 bases). V dropped 4 bases and J dropped 1 base, with 16 bases sitting between them. This CDR3 is 16 amino acids long. Germline V lookup: CDR1 SEHNR, CDR2 FQNEAQ (reference sequence). CDR3 residues: CASSSNWGLFQETQYF. The CDR3 bases are TGTGCCAGCAGCTCGAATTGGGGGCTATTCCAAGAGACCCAGTACTTC.

The chain uses TRBV27 and TRBJ2-5, with a possible D match to TRBD1 (5 bases). CDR3 length equals 16 residues. Trimming pared 6 bases from V and 4 bases from J, leaving 21 bases between. Per the germline V gene, CDR1 is MNHEY and CDR2 is SMNVEV (reference sequence). CDR3 protein: CASSSLGRAGRETQYF. DNA for the CDR3: TGTGCCAGCAGCTCCCTCGGCAGGGCCGGGCGAGAGACCCAGTACTTC.